This TCR beta chain was captured in a study of blood T cells in healthy people across ages. Findings and caveats of the study: The study lacked donor CMV status, which possibly confounded expanded clonotype changes. It was not possible, with unsorted PBMCs, to conclusively compare naive and antigen-experienced cells. Higher diversity and more naive CD4+ cells were features of long-lived donors, compared to aged donors.

This clonotype was observed a handful of times. Its antigen remains unidentified. Primed by a sample-barcoded 5' primer and a J-beta primer mix, a second PCR proceeded for about 6 to 11 cycles. Each cDNA molecule was tagged by a template-switch adaptor that had 12 random nucleotides. TCRdb re-called the 5' RACE reads through MiXCR, storing one row per CDR3 protein. In the table there are some 900,000 distinct CDR3 sequences, roughly 48% of which are singletons. This CDR3 has 18 amino acids. Per germline, CDR1 LGHDT and CDR2 YNNKEL (reference sequence). V gave up 3 bases and J gave up 3 bases, with 24 bases separating them.

This chain links TRBV3-1 with TRBJ2-7; D possibly uses TRBD1 or TRBD2 (6 bases each). This receptor was obtained from a man aged 30-40 years in good health. The sequencing sample was made of blood. The CDR3 DNA follows: TGTGCCAGCAGCCATATCACCGGGGGCCGGGACTCACTCTACGAGCAGTACTTC. Amino acids: CASSHITGGRDSLYEQYF.